The TCR beta chain described here comes from a study of cytomegalovirus exposure and HLA in healthy donors. Germline assignment: CDR1 SGHNT and CDR2 YENEEA. The CDR3 is 15 amino acids. Trimming shortened V by 1 base and J by 7 bases, and 14 bases separated the two germline ends. Vbeta (60) and Jbeta (13) primers were used in the PCR. Here immunoSEQ multiplex PCR was the method, and the copy in TCRdb shows in-frame clones only, minus some. The sample has 100,000 to 150,000 clones, 65% to 80% seen once. Sequenced material: PBMCs. The chain has TRBV11-3 and TRBJ2-1; no reliable D call. This sequence was found in a woman aged 60-70 years in good health and CMV-seropositive. CDR3 DNA: TGTGCCAGCAGCTTAGGATTTGTAGCAAGGAATGAGCAGTTCTTC. This sequence encodes CASSLGFVARNEQFF. Complete variable domain (other parts from reference TRBV11-3 and TRBJ2-1): EAGVVQSPRYKIIEKKQPVAFWCNPISGHNTLYWYLQNLGQGPELLIRYENEEAVDDSQLPKDRFSAERLKGVDSTLKIQPAELGDSAVYLCASSLGFVARNEQFFGPGTRLTVL.